This T cell receptor beta chain derives from a study of T cells in localized non-small cell lung cancer. The authors took atypia-free adjacent lung at least 2 cm from the tumor margin. Regarding this clone: Its cognate antigen is unknown.

The assay was immunoSEQ multiplex PCR, and TCRdb's table has in-frame clones only and misses some. Here the sample spans 2,900 or so clones, about 26% being singletons. J was trimmed by 9 bases and V by 0 bases; bases with no gene match: 10. Germline V lookup: CDR1 LNHNV, CDR2 YYDKDF (reference sequence). This CDR3 region has 16 residues. Study-wide findings and caveats: Detection in adjacent lung was observed for a median roughly 62 of the top 100 tumor clones. Uninvolved neighboring lung showed the greatest T cell clonality, exceeding tumor.

This specimen was normal lung tissue next to the tumor, taken before any cancer treatment. This TCR came from a woman between 35 and 75 years old with stage II squamous cell lung carcinoma. The rearrangement uses TRBV15 and TRBJ2-1; TRBD2 matches at 8 bases. Here the CDR3 DNA reads TGTGCCACCAGCAGAGATAGCGGGGCTAGGCAAGGTGAGCAGTTCTTC. Protein sequence: CATSRDSGARQGEQFF.